The 10 T cell receptor beta chains reported below all come from one sample, sequenced in a study of beta chain features in type 1 diabetes. Antigen specificity for these receptors is unknown. Expressed TCRB transcripts were sequenced after all isolated RNA was converted to cDNA. Assay: immunoSEQ multiplex PCR; the TCRdb copy retains only in-frame clones and omits some. The table lists some 160,000 clones, 8.5% to 10% of them singletons. Study-level results: Moderate but significant shortening of TCRB CDR3s was recorded in all four CD4+ subsets from Type 1 diabetes patients.

Sequenced input: central memory CD4+ T cells from blood. The source is a woman aged 30 to 39 with type 1 diabetes.

The rearrangement links TRBV19 to TRBJ1-2, with a weak D call TRBD1 (5 bases). The length of the CDR3 is 13 residues. V lost 5 bases, J lost 4 bases, and 11 bases lay in between. Germline CDR1 LNHDA, CDR2 SQIVND (reference sequence). In DNA, the CDR3 is TGTGCCAGTAGTCAAGGGACTTTCTATGGCTACACCTTC. It specifies CASSQGTFYGYTF.

The sample holds a few counts of this clone. This sequence joins TRBV19 and TRBJ1-1, with 7 positions matching TRBD1. Trimming at V came to 2 bases and at J to 1 base, leaving 1 base not matched to a gene. Germline V gives CDR1 LNHDA, CDR2 SQIVND (reference sequence). CDR3 length equals 14 residues. The CDR3 loop is CASSIRTGNTEAFF. CDR3 sequence (DNA): TGTGCCAGTAGTATAAGGACAGGGAACACTGAAGCTTTCTTT.

This clone was observed a handful of times. The rearrangement uses TRBV7-9 and TRBJ2-5; 8 positions match TRBD1. The CDR3 has 15 residues. Germline CDR1 and CDR2: SEHNR and FQNEAQ (reference sequence). After removal of 4 bases from V and 4 bases from J, the junction contained 8 bases not matched to a gene. The CDR3 DNA sequence: TGTGCCAGCAGCTCGGACAGGGAGGATGGAGAGACCCAGTACTTC. Amino acid sequence: CASSSDREDGETQYF.

The chain is built from TRBV28 and TRBJ1-5; no reliable D call. The CDR3 runs 15 residues. Germline V CDR1 and CDR2: MDHEN, SYDVKM. V was shortened by 6 bases and J by 9 bases, with 21 bases between the two germline ends. CDR3 DNA: TGTGCCAGCAGCTCTGGTCGGACGGGAGAAACGCCCCAGCATTTT. It specifies CASSSGRTGETPQHF.

The chain couples TRBV7-9 to TRBJ2-3; TRBD2 agrees at 9 bases. This CDR3 has 15 residues. J lost 6 bases, V lost 0 bases, and 4 bases had no gene match. Germline CDR1 SEHNR, CDR2 FQNEAQ (reference sequence). CDR3 coding DNA: TGTGCCAGCAGCTTAGCGCTAGCGGGAACGGATACGCAGTATTTT. It encodes CASSLALAGTDTQYF.

This clone showed up just a few times. The rearrangement links TRBV7-8 to TRBJ2-5; the D gene is possibly TRBD2 (5 bases). CDR3 length: 14 residues. Germline V gene lookup returns CDR1 SGHVS and CDR2 FQNEAQ. Trimming left V 2 bases short and J 4 bases short, with 11 bases between. The CDR3 bases are TGTGCCAGCAGCTTATTTGCTAGCCCAGAGACCCAGTACTTC. Translation gives CASSLFASPETQYF.

The V call is TRBV15, the J call TRBJ1-2, with unresolved D. The ends were cut back, 1 base at V and 7 bases at J, with 19 bases in the middle. The length of the CDR3 is 16 residues. Germline V gene lookup returns CDR1 LNHNV and CDR2 YYDKDF (reference sequence). The CDR3 here is CATSRGMSILDVGYTF. DNA for the CDR3: TGTGCCACCAGCAGAGGAATGTCCATACTAGATGTTGGCTACACCTTC.

The table lists this clone with a few counts. The chain recombines TRBV28 with TRBJ1-2; TRBD1 matches 7 bases. The CDR3 has 14 amino acids. Germline values: CDR1 MDHEN, CDR2 SYDVKM. The ends lost 5 bases at V and 4 bases at J; junction bases unmatched: 7. CDR3 coding DNA: TGTGCCAGCAGTCGGCCAGACAGGGTCTATGGCTACACCTTC. Protein product: CASSRPDRVYGYTF.

In its sample, this clone was seen a few times. The V and J genes are TRBV5-1 and TRBJ2-3; D is perhaps TRBD1 (6 bases). This CDR3 contains 15 residues. Germline V gene data show CDR1 as SGHRS and CDR2 as YFSETQ. V was pared by 0 bases and J by 2 bases, with 10 bases between. The chain's CDR3 is CASSLGQEFTDTQYF. CDR3 DNA: TGCGCCAGCAGCTTGGGACAGGAATTCACAGATACGCAGTATTTT.

This clone appeared a few times. This chain uses TRBV27 with TRBJ2-7; D remains unclear. V lost 7 bases and J lost 6, with 13 bases in between. CDR1 is MNHEY, CDR2 SMNVEV, per germline (reference sequence). CDR3 length: 12 amino acids. CDR3 sequence reads: CASKRRVGEQYF. The CDR3 DNA follows: TGTGCCAGCAAAAGACGGGTGGGCGAGCAGTACTTC.